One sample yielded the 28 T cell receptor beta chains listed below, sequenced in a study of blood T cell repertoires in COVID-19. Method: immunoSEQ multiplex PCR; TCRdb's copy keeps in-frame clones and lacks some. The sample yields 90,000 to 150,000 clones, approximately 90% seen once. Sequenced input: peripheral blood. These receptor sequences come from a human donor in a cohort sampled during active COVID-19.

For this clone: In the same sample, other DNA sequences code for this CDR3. CDR3 sequence (DNA): TGCGCCAGCAGCTTAGGACAGGGCCGGGACTATGGCTACACCTTC. Amino acid sequence: CASSLGQGRDYGYTF. This chain connects TRBV5-1 to TRBJ1-2; 8 bases align to TRBD1. This CDR3 has 15 amino acids. Germline V CDR1 and CDR2: SGHRS, YFSETQ. The V gene end was trimmed by 2 bases and the J gene end by 3 bases; junction bases not matched to a gene: 6.

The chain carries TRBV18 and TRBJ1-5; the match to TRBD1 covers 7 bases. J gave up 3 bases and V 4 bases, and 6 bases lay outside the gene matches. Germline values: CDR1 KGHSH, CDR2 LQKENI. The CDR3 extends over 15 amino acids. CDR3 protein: CASSQPGGVNQPQHF. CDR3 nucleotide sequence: TGTGCCAGCTCACAACCAGGGGGAGTCAATCAGCCCCAGCATTTT. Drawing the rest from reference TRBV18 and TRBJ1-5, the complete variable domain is NAGVMQNPRHLVRRRGQEARLRCSPMKGHSHVYWYRQLPEEGLKFMVYLQKENIIDESGMPKERFSAEFPKEGPSILRIQQVVRGDSAAYFCASSQPGGVNQPQHFGDGTRLSIL.

Here the CDR3 DNA reads TGTGCCAGCAGCTTTGCCAGGAAAACTGAAGCTTTCTTT. Translated: CASSFARKTEAFF. The chain combines TRBV12-1 with TRBJ1-1; TRBD1, the D gene given by the table, was not confirmed from the DNA. TRBV12-1 is a pseudogene locus. The CDR3 sequence is 13 residues long.

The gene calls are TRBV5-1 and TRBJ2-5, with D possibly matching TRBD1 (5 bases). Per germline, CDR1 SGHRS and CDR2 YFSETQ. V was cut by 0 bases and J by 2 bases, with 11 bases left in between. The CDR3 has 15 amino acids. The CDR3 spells CASSLEGWEQETQYF. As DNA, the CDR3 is TGCGCCAGCAGCTTGGAGGGGTGGGAACAAGAGACCCAGTACTTC. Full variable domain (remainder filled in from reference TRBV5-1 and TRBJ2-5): KAGVTQTPRYLIKTRGQQVTLSCSPISGHRSVSWYQQTPGQGLQFLFEYFSETQRNKGNFPGRFSGRQFSNSRSEMNVSTLELGDSALYLCASSLEGWEQETQYFGPGTRLLVL.

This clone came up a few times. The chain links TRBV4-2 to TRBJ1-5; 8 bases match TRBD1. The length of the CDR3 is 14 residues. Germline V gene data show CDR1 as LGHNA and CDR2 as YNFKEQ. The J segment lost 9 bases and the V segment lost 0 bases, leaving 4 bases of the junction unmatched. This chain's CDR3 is CASSQETGGGPQHF. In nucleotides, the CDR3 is TGTGCCAGCAGCCAAGAAACAGGGGGAGGGCCCCAGCATTTT.

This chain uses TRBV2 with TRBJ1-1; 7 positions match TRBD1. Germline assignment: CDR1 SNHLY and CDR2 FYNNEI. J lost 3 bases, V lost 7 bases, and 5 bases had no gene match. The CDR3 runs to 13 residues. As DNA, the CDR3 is TGTGCCAGCAAAGCAGGGGGGCACACTGAAGCTTTCTTT. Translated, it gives CASKAGGHTEAFF. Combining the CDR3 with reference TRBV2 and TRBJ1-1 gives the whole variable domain EPEVTQTPSHQVTQMGQEVILRCVPISNHLYFYWYRQILGQKVEFLVSFYNNEISEKSEIFDDQFSVERPDGSNFTLKIRSTKLEDSAMYFCASKAGGHTEAFFGQGTRLTVV.

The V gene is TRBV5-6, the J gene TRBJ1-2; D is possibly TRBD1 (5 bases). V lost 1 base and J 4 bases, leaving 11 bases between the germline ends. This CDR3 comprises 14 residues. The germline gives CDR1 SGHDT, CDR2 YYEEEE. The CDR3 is CASSLRQGSYGYTF. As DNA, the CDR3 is TGTGCCAGCAGCTTGCGGCAGGGTTCCTATGGCTACACCTTC.

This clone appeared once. The CDR3 DNA follows: TGTGCCAGCAGCTGGACTAGCGGCACAGATACGCAGTATTTT. Translation: CASSWTSGTDTQYF. This chain uses TRBV11-2 with TRBJ2-3; 9 bases line up with TRBD2. CDR3 length equals 14 residues. With V trimmed by 4 bases and J by 1 base, 0 bases remained unmatched. Germline CDR1 is SGHAT and CDR2 is FQNNGV.

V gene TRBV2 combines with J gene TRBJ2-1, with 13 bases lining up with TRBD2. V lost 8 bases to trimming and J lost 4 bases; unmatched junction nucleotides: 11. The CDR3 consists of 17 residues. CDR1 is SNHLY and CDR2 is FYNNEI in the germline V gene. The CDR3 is CASQGLAGTKGYNEQFF. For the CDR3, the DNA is TGTGCCAGCCAGGGACTAGCGGGAACCAAAGGATACAATGAGCAGTTCTTC. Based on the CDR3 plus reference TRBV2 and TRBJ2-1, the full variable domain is EPEVTQTPSHQVTQMGQEVILRCVPISNHLYFYWYRQILGQKVEFLVSFYNNEISEKSEIFDDQFSVERPDGSNFTLKIRSTKLEDSAMYFCASQGLAGTKGYNEQFFGPGTRLTVL.

Written as DNA, the CDR3 is TGTGCCAGCAGTTACTCGAGGAGGTCCTCTGGAAACACCATATATTTT. Translating it yields CASSYSRRSSGNTIYF. The chain couples TRBV6-5 to TRBJ1-3; no reliable D call. The CDR3 contains 16 residues. Trimming shortened V by 0 bases and J by 0 bases, and 9 bases separated the two germline ends. Germline V gives CDR1 MNHEY, CDR2 SVGAGI.

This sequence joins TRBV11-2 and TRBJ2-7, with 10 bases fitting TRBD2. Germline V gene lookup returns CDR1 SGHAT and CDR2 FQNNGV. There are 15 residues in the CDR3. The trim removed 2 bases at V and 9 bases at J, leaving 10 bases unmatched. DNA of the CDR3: TGTGCCAGCAGCTTATCACTGACTAGCGGGTCGTGGCAGTACTTC. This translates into CASSLSLTSGSWQYF.

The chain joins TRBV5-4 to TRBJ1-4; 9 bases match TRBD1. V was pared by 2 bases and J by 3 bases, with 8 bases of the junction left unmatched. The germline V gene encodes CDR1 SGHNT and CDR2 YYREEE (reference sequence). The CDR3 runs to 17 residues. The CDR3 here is CASSFLGTGIPNEKLFF. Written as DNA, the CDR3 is TGTGCCAGCAGCTTCCTCGGGACAGGGATCCCTAATGAAAAACTGTTTTTT.

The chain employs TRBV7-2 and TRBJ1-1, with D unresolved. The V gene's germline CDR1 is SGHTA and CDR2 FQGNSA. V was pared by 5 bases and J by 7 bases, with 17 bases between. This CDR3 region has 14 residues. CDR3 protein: CASSPAGQSFEAFF. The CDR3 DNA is TGTGCCAGCAGCCCCGCGGGCCAGTCCTTTGAAGCTTTCTTT.

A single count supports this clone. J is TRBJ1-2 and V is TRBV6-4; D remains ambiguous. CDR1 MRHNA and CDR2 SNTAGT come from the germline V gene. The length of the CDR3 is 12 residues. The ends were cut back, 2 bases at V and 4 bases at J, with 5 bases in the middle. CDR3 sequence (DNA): TGTGCCAGCAGTGACCCTATCTATGGCTACACCTTC. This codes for CASSDPIYGYTF.

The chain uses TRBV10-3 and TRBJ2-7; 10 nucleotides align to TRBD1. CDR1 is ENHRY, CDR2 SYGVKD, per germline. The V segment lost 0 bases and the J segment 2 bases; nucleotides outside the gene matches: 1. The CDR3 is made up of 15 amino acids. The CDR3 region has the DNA TGTGCCATCAGTGAGTCCGGGACAGGGGCCTACGAGCAGTACTTC. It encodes CAISESGTGAYEQYF.

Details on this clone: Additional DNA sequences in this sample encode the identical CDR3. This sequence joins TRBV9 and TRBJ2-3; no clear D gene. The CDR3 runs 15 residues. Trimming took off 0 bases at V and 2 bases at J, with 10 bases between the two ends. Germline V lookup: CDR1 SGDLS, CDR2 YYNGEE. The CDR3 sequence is CASSVGAGPTDTQYF. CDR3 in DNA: TGTGCCAGCAGCGTAGGGGCAGGCCCCACAGATACGCAGTATTTT. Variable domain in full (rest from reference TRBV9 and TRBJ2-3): DSGVTQTPKHLITATGQRVTLRCSPRSGDLSVYWYQQSLDQGLQFLIQYYNGEERAKGNILERFSAQQFPDLHSELNLSSLELGDSALYFCASSVGAGPTDTQYFGPGTRLTVL.

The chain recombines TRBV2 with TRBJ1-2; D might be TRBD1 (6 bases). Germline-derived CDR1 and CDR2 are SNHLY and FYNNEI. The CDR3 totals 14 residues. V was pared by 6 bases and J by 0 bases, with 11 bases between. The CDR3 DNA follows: TGTGCCAGCAGCCTGACAGGAGCTAACTATGGCTACACCTTC. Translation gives CASSLTGANYGYTF.

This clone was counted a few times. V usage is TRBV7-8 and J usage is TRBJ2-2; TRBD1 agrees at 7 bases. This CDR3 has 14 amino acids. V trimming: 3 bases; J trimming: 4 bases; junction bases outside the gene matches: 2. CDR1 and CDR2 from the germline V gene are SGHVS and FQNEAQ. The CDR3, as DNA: TGTGCCAGCAGCTTCGACAGGGTCACCGGGGAGCTGTTTTTT. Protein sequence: CASSFDRVTGELFF.

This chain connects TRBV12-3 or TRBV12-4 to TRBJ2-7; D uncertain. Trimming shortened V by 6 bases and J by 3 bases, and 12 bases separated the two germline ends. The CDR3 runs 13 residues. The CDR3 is CASRPSSGYEQYF. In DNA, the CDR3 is TGTGCCAGCAGACCGTCGAGTGGCTACGAGCAGTACTTC.

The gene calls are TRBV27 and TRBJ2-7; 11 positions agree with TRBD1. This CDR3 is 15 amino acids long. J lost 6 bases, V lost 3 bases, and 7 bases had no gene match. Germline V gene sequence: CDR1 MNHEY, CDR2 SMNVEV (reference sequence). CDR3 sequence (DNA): TGTGCCAGCAGTTTCGTCGGGACAGGGGGGGGCGAGCAGTACTTC. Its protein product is CASSFVGTGGGEQYF.

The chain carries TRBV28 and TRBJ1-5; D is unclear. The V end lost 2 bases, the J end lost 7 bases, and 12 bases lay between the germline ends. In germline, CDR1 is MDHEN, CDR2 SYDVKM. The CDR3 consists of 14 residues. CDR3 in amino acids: CASSLAAGSQPQHF. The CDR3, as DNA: TGTGCCAGCAGTTTAGCCGCGGGGTCGCAGCCCCAGCATTTT. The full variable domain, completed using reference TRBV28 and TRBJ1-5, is DVKVTQSSRYLVKRTGEKVFLECVQDMDHENMFWYRQDPGLGLRLIYFSYDVKMKEKGDIPEGYSVSREKKERFSLILESASTNQTSMYLCASSLAAGSQPQHFGDGTRLSIL.

The CDR3 nucleotides are TGTGCCAGCAGCTCCCCTTCGGGTGCGGAGACCCAGTACTTC. This translates into CASSSPSGAETQYF. V gene TRBV7-9 combines with J gene TRBJ2-5, with unresolved D. Germline CDR1 is SEHNR and CDR2 is FQNEAQ (reference sequence). The CDR3 length is 14 residues. Between the trimmed V and J ends, which lost 4 bases and 5 bases, there was a span of 14 bases.

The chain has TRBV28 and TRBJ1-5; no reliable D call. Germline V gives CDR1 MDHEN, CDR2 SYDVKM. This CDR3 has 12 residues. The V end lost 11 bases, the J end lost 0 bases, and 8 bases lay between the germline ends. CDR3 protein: CAVRYSNQPQHF. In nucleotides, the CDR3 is TGTGCCGTCCGCTATAGCAATCAGCCCCAGCATTTT.

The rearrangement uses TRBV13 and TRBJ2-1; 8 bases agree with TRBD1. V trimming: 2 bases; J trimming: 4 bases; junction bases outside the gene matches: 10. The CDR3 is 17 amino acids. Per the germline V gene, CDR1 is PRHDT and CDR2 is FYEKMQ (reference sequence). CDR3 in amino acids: CASSLPPGTGIYNEQFF. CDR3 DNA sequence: TGTGCCAGCAGCTTACCCCCCGGGACAGGCATATACAATGAGCAGTTCTTC.

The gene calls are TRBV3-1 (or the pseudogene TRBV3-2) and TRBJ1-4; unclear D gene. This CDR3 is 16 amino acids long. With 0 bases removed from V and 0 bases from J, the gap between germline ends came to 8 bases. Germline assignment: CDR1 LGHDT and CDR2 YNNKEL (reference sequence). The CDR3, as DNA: TGTGCCAGCAGCCAAGAGAACATTGCAACTAATGAAAAACTGTTTTTT. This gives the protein CASSQENIATNEKLFF.

CDR3 DNA sequence: TGTGCCAGCAGTTTTGTGAGGAAAGGCTACACCTTC. Encoded protein: CASSFVRKGYTF. The rearrangement uses TRBV12-3 or TRBV12-4 and TRBJ1-2; D unresolved. Trimming took off 3 bases at V and 8 bases at J, with 10 bases between the two ends. This CDR3 spans 12 amino acids.

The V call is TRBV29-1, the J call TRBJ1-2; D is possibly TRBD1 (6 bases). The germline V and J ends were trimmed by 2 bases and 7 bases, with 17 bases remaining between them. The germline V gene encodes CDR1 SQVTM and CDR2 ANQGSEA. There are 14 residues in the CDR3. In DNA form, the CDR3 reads TGCAGCGTTGAATTAGGGGGGGTCTTTGGTGGCTACACCTTC. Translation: CSVELGGVFGGYTF.

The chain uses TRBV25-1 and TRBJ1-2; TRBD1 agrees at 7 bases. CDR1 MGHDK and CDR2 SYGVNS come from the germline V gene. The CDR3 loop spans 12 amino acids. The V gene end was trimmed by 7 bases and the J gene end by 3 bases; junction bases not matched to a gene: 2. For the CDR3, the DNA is TGTGCCAGCACGACAGGGCACTATGGCTACACCTTC. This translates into CASTTGHYGYTF.